Presented here are 22 T cell receptor beta chains from one specimen sequenced in a study of beta chain features in type 1 diabetes. What was sequenced were expressed TCRB transcripts, since all of the isolated RNA had been reverse transcribed. TCRdb's table, derived via immunoSEQ multiplex PCR, lists solely in-frame clones and lacks some. This sample carries hundreds of thousands of clones, about a sixth of them seen once, and the ten largest clones take approximately 0.099%. The sample taken for sequencing was naive CD4+ T cells from blood. Receptor source: a man aged 18 to 29 in good health.

The chain recombines TRBV10-3 with TRBJ2-7; unclear D gene. Deletions cut 3 bases from V and 4 bases from J, with 16 bases between. Looked up from germline, CDR1 is ENHRY and CDR2 is SYGVKD. This CDR3 is built from 15 residues. The chain's CDR3 is CAISDSGKLEYEQYF. The CDR3 DNA sequence: TGTGCCATCAGTGACTCTGGGAAGCTAGAATACGAGCAGTACTTC.

This chain joins TRBV7-3 and TRBJ2-1; TRBD2 aligns across 11 bases. The trim removed 4 bases at V and 4 bases at J, leaving 6 bases unmatched. The CDR3 sequence is 16 residues long. Germline V gene data show CDR1 as SGHTA and CDR2 as FQGTGA. CDR3 DNA: TGTGCCAGCAGCTCGTTAGCGGGAGGGCCTTACAATGAGCAGTTCTTC. This codes for CASSSLAGGPYNEQFF. The complete variable domain, with remaining parts taken from reference TRBV7-3 and TRBJ2-1, reads GAGVSQTPSNKVTEKGKYVELRCDPISGHTALYWYRQSLGQGPEFLIYFQGTGAADDSGLPNDRFFAVRPEGSVSTLKIQRTERGDSAVYLCASSSLAGGPYNEQFFGPGTRLTVL.

This clone was detected a few times. The chain links TRBV5-1 to TRBJ1-2, with D perhaps TRBD1 (5 bases). Trimming took off 4 bases at V and 0 bases at J, with 7 bases between the two ends. Looked up from germline, CDR1 is SGHRS and CDR2 is YFSETQ. The CDR3 runs to 13 residues. This CDR3 is CASSATANYGYTF. For the CDR3, the DNA is TGCGCCAGCAGCGCGACAGCTAACTATGGCTACACCTTC.

The V gene is TRBV28, the J gene TRBJ1-1; tentatively, D is TRBD1 (5 bases). This CDR3 region has 13 residues. Germline V gives CDR1 MDHEN, CDR2 SYDVKM. V lost 6 bases and J lost 8, with 16 bases in between. The DNA of the CDR3 is TGTGCCAGCAGATCGGGACCCACGCGGGAAGCTTTCTTT. It yields the protein CASRSGPTREAFF.

This clone has a handful of counts. The rearrangement joins TRBV5-6 to TRBJ2-6, with TRBD2 matching over 13 bases. The CDR3 loop spans 19 amino acids. Unmatched junction bases numbered 6, after V lost 3 bases and J lost 0 bases. The germline CDR1 and CDR2 sequences are SGHDT and YYEEEE. The CDR3 reads CASSWRGLAGYSGANVLTF. In nucleotides, the CDR3 is TGTGCCAGCAGCTGGAGGGGACTAGCGGGGTACTCTGGGGCCAACGTCCTGACTTTC.

The CDR3 reads CASSPPEGIYGYTF. CDR3 nucleotide sequence: TGTGCCAGCTCACCACCGGAGGGGATCTATGGCTACACCTTC. The J gene is TRBJ1-2, the V gene TRBV18, with a weak D call TRBD1 (5 bases). Germline assignment: CDR1 KGHSH and CDR2 LQKENI. Trimming shortened V by 0 bases and J by 4 bases, and 9 bases separated the two germline ends. The CDR3 totals 14 residues.

This clone was detected only a few times. The V and J genes are TRBV27 and TRBJ1-5, with 10 bases lining up with TRBD1. The J segment lost 7 bases and the V segment lost 3 bases, leaving 9 bases of the junction unmatched. The CDR3 is 16 residues long. CDR1 and CDR2 from the germline V gene are MNHEY and SMNVEV (reference sequence). Here the CDR3 reads CASSLAGTGAFQPQHF. In DNA, the CDR3 is TGTGCCAGCAGTTTGGCTGGGACAGGGGCTTTCCAGCCCCAGCATTTT.

This clone came up a few times. J is TRBJ1-2 and V is TRBV4-1; TRBD1 matches at 7 bases. This CDR3 is 15 amino acids long. The V gene's germline CDR1 is MGHRA and CDR2 YSYEKL. The trim removed 4 bases at V and 2 bases at J, leaving 7 bases unmatched. CDR3 bases: TGCGCCAGCAGCCTATCACCGGGACAGAACTATGGCTACACCTTC. Residues: CASSLSPGQNYGYTF.

The chain recombines TRBV5-1 with TRBJ2-1; 14 bases are a match to TRBD2. CDR3 length: 15 residues. Germline CDR1 and CDR2: SGHRS and YFSETQ. Trimming at V came to 3 bases and at J to 10 bases, leaving 6 bases not matched to a gene. CDR3: CASSSPGLAGEEQFF. CDR3 bases: TGCGCCAGCAGCTCACCGGGACTAGCGGGGGAAGAGCAGTTCTTC.

The sample holds a few counts of this clone. This chain joins TRBV7-3 and TRBJ2-1, with D possibly being TRBD1 (6 bases). There are 15 residues in the CDR3. Looked up from germline, CDR1 is SGHTA and CDR2 is FQGTGA. Trimming stripped 4 bases from V and 7 bases from J, with 17 bases between. CDR3 DNA: TGTGCCAGCAGCTCTGACAGGTCGTCCGTGAATGAGCAGTTCTTC. Translation gives CASSSDRSSVNEQFF.

The chain uses TRBV5-4 and TRBJ2-7; 12 bases line up with TRBD2. The CDR3 totals 15 residues. Per the germline V gene, CDR1 is SGHNT and CDR2 is YYREEE (reference sequence). V was clipped by 4 bases and J by 4 bases; unmatched bases: 6. The CDR3, as DNA: TGTGCCAGCAGCCCAGGACTAGCGGGACTTTACGAGCAGTACTTC. Its translation is CASSPGLAGLYEQYF.

This clone was observed a handful of times. Other DNA sequences of this sample code for an identical CDR3. The chain has TRBV5-1 and TRBJ1-1; D is uncertain. V shed 1 base and J shed 0 bases, with 4 bases lying between them. Germline CDR1 is SGHRS and CDR2 is YFSETQ. This CDR3 comprises 13 residues. The CDR3 reads CASSLKVNTEAFF. The CDR3 bases are TGCGCCAGCAGCTTGAAGGTGAACACTGAAGCTTTCTTT.

This clone was seen many times. The chain links TRBV10-3 to TRBJ2-1, with D unresolved. Germline-derived CDR1 and CDR2 are ENHRY and SYGVKD. The CDR3 sequence is 12 residues long. Trimming took off 4 bases at V and 8 bases at J, with 9 bases between the two ends. CDR3 region: CAISAAGYEQFF. The CDR3 coding sequence is TGTGCCATCAGTGCGGCTGGGTATGAGCAGTTCTTC.

This chain uses TRBV5-4 with TRBJ1-2; TRBD1 matches 9 bases. The CDR3 runs to 13 residues. Germline lookup yields CDR1 SGHNT and CDR2 YYREEE (reference sequence). The J segment lost 8 bases and the V segment lost 5 bases, leaving 7 bases of the junction unmatched. CDR3 sequence reads: CASSFGQGKGYTF. CDR3 sequence (DNA): TGTGCCAGCAGTTTCGGACAGGGGAAGGGCTACACCTTC.

The table lists this clone with a few counts. CDR3 sequence reads: CASSVAQGDRQETQYF. Here the CDR3 DNA reads TGTGCCAGCAGCGTAGCCCAGGGGGACAGACAAGAGACCCAGTACTTC. The chain is built from TRBV9 and TRBJ2-5; 7 bases line up with TRBD1. Germline V gene data show CDR1 as SGDLS and CDR2 as YYNGEE. The CDR3 is 16 amino acids. After removal of 0 bases from V and 2 bases from J, the junction contained 7 bases not matched to a gene.

Remarks on this clone: Other DNA variants within this sample encode the same CDR3. V and J are TRBV10-3 and TRBJ2-7; 8 bases are a match to TRBD1. In germline, CDR1 is ENHRY, CDR2 SYGVKD. V was clipped by 8 bases and J by 1 base; unmatched bases: 1. There are 12 residues in the CDR3. CDR3 nucleotide sequence: TGTGCCATCCGGGACAGGTCCTACGAGCAGTACTTC. It specifies CAIRDRSYEQYF.

The table lists this clone with a few counts. The V gene is TRBV2, the J gene TRBJ2-2, with D perhaps TRBD1 or TRBD2 (6 bases each). V was clipped by 7 bases and J by 5 bases, with 14 bases between them. The CDR3 length is 14 residues. CDR1 and CDR2 (germline): SNHLY, FYNNEI. CDR3: CASNGGPITGELFF. Here the CDR3 DNA reads TGTGCCAGCAACGGGGGCCCGATTACCGGGGAGCTGTTTTTT. Together with reference TRBV2 and TRBJ2-2, the CDR3 gives the full variable domain: EPEVTQTPSHQVTQMGQEVILRCVPISNHLYFYWYRQILGQKVEFLVSFYNNEISEKSEIFDDQFSVERPDGSNFTLKIRSTKLEDSAMYFCASNGGPITGELFFGEGSRLTVL.

The rearrangement uses TRBV5-1 and TRBJ2-3; D perhaps matches TRBD2 (6 bases). The CDR3 sequence is 15 residues long. CDR1 is SGHRS and CDR2 is YFSETQ in the germline V gene. V was cut by 2 bases and J by 3 bases, with 13 bases left in between. The CDR3 bases are TGCGCCAGCAGCTTCGGCCGGGGGAAGACAGATACGCAGTATTTT. Translated: CASSFGRGKTDTQYF.

A few counts support this clone. The chain has TRBV12-1 and TRBJ1-1. TRBV12-1 is designated a pseudogene. The CDR3 extends over 15 amino acids. This CDR3 reads CASSFGRILDTEAFF. The CDR3 DNA sequence: TGTGCCAGCAGCTTTGGTCGCATCTTGGACACTGAAGCTTTCTTT.

The V gene is TRBV27, the J gene TRBJ2-3; 8 bases match TRBD1. This CDR3 is built from 14 residues. From germline, CDR1 is MNHEY and CDR2 SMNVEV (reference sequence). The junction had 7 bases not matched to a gene; V was cut back by 5 bases and J by 6 bases. The CDR3 spells CASSRDRPHDTQYF. CDR3 nucleotides: TGTGCCAGCAGTCGGGACAGGCCCCACGATACGCAGTATTTT.

This clone was counted between two and nine times. V usage is TRBV2 and J usage is TRBJ2-2; 9 bases agree with TRBD1. Germline V gives CDR1 SNHLY, CDR2 FYNNEI. With 5 bases clipped from V and 3 bases from J, the junction kept 7 bases outside the gene matches. This CDR3 has 16 residues. For the CDR3, the DNA is TGTGCCAGCAGTACGCCGAGGACAGGGGACACCGGGGAGCTGTTTTTT. Its protein is CASSTPRTGDTGELFF.

J is TRBJ1-5 and V is TRBV4-2, with TRBD1 as a possible D gene (5 bases). Trimming left V 0 bases short and J 1 base short, with 13 bases between. Germline loops: CDR1 LGHNA, CDR2 YNFKEQ. This CDR3 has 17 amino acids. The chain's CDR3 is CASSQDLGGISNQPQHF. DNA for the CDR3: TGTGCCAGCAGCCAAGATTTGGGGGGGATCAGCAATCAGCCCCAGCATTTT.